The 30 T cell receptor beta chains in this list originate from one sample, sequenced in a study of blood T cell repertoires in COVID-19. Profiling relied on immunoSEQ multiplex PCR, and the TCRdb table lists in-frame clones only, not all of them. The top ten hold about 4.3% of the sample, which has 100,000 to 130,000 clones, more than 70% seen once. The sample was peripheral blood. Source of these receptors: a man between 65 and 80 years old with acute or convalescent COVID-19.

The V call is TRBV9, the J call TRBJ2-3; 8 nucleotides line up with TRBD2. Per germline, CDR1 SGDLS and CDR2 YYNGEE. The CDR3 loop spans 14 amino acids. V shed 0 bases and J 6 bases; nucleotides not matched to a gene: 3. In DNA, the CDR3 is TGTGCCAGCAGCGTAGGTTCGGGGGGGGATACGCAGTATTTT. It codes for CASSVGSGGDTQYF.

CDR3 protein: CASSPGLASRGEQFF. The CDR3 DNA sequence: TGTGCCAGCAGCCCTGGGCTAGCGAGCCGGGGTGAGCAGTTCTTC. The chain joins TRBV7-8 to TRBJ2-1; D is possibly TRBD2 (6 bases). Germline-derived CDR1 and CDR2 are SGHVS and FQNEAQ. The ends were cut back, 5 bases at V and 9 bases at J, with 20 bases in the middle. There are 15 residues in the CDR3.

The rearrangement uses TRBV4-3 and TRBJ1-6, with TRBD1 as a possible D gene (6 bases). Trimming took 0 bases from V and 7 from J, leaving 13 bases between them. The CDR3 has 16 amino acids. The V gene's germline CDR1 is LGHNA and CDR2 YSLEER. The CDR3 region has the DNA TGCGCCAGCAGCCAAGAAATTGATGACAGGAATTCACCCCTCCACTTT. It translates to CASSQEIDDRNSPLHF.

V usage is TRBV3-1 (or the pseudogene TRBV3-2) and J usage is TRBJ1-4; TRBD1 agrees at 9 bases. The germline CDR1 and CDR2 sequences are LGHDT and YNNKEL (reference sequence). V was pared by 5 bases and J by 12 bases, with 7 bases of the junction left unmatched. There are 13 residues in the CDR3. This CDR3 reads CASSTGQGSELFF. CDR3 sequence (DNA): TGTGCCAGCAGCACTGGACAGGGGTCCGAACTGTTTTTT.

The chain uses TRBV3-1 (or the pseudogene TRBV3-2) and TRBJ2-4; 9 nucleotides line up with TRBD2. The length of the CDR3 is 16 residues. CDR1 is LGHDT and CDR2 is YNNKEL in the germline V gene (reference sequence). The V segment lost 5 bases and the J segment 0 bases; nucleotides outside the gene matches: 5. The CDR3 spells CASSGVAGVAKNIQYF. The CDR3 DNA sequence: TGTGCCAGCAGCGGGGTAGCGGGGGTAGCCAAAAACATTCAGTACTTC.

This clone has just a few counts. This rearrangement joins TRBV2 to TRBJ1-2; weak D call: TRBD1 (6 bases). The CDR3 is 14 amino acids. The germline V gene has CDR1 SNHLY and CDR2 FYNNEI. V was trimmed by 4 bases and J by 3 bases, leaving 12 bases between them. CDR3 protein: CASSAQGSDYGYTF. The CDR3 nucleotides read TGTGCCAGCAGTGCACAGGGAAGCGACTATGGCTACACCTTC.

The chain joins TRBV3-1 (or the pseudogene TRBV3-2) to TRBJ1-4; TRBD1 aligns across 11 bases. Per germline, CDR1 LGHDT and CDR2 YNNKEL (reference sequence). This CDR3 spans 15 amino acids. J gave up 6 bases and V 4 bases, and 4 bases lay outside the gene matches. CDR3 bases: TGTGCCAGCAGCCCCGGACAGGGGGCTCATGAAAAACTGTTTTTT. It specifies CASSPGQGAHEKLFF.

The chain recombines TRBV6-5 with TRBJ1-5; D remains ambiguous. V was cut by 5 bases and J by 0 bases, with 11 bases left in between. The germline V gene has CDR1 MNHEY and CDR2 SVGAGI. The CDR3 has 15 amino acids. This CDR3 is CASSRGPDSNQPQHF. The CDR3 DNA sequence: TGTGCCAGCAGTCGAGGGCCTGATAGCAATCAGCCCCAGCATTTT.

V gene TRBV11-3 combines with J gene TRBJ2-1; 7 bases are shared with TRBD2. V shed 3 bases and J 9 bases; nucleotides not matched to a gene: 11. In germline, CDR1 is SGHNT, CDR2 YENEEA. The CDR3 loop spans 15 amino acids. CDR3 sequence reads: CASSLMGGAAGEQFF. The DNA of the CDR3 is TGTGCCAGCAGCTTGATGGGAGGGGCCGCGGGTGAGCAGTTCTTC.

CDR3 loop: CASSPGQAVDTIYF. The CDR3 DNA sequence: TGTGCCAGCAGCCCGGGACAGGCGGTAGACACCATATATTTT. The chain couples TRBV7-8 to TRBJ1-3; TRBD1 matches at 8 bases. V lost 5 bases and J lost 8; bases outside the gene matches: 8. Germline loops: CDR1 SGHVS, CDR2 FQNEAQ. This CDR3 is built from 14 residues.

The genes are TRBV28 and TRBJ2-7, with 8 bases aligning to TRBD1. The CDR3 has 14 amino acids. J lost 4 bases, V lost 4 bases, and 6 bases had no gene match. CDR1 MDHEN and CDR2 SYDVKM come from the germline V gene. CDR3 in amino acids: CASSSGGANYEQYF. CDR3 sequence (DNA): TGTGCCAGCAGTTCAGGGGGCGCGAATTACGAGCAGTACTTC.

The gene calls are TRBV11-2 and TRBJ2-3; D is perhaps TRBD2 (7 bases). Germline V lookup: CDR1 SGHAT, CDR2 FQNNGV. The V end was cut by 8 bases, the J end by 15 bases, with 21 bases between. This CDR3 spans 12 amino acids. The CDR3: CASGGGERDYYF. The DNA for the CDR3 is TGTGCCAGCGGGGGGGGCGAGCGGGACTATTATTTT.

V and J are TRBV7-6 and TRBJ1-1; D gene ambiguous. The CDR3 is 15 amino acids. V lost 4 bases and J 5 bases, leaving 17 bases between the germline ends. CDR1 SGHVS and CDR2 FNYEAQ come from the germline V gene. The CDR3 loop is CASSSSDRAETEAFF. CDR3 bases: TGTGCCAGCAGCTCGTCGGACCGAGCGGAGACTGAAGCTTTCTTT.

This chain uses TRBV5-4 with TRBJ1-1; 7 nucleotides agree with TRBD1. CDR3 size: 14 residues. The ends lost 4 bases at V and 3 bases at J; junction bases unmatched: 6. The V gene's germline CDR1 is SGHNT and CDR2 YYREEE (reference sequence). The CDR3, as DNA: TGTGCCAGCAGCCTGCAGGGGGTTGACACTGAAGCTTTCTTT. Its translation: CASSLQGVDTEAFF.

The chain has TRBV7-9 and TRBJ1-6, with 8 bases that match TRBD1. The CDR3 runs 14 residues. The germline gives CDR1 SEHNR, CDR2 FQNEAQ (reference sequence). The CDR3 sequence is CGTRGPQNNSPLHF. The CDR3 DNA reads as TGTGGTACCAGGGGGCCCCAAAATAATTCACCCCTCCACTTT. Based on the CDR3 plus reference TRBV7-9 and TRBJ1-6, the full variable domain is DTGVSQNPRHKITKRGQNVTFRCDPISEHNRLYWYRQTLGQGPEFLTYFQNEAQLEKSRLLSDRFSAERPKGSFSTLEIQRTEQGDSAMYLCGTRGPQNNSPLHFGNGTRLTVT.

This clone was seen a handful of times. For the CDR3, the DNA is TGTGCCAGCTCACCAGGCGGCGATCGGAAAATCTATGGCTACACCTTC. The encoded protein is CASSPGGDRKIYGYTF. V usage is TRBV18 and J usage is TRBJ1-2; D is ambiguous. Germline CDR1 KGHSH, CDR2 LQKENI. This CDR3 has 16 residues. The germline V and J ends were trimmed by 2 bases and 4 bases, with 17 bases remaining between them.

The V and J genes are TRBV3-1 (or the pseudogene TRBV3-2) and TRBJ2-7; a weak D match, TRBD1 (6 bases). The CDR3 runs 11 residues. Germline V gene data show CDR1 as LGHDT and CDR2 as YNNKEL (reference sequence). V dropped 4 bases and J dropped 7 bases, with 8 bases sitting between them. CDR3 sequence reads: CASSLRGEQYF. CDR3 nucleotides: TGTGCCAGCAGCCTAAGGGGGGAGCAGTACTTC.

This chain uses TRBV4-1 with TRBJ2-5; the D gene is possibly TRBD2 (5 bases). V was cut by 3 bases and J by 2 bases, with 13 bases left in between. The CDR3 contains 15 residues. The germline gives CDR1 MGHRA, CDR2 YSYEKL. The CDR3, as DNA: TGCGCCAGCAGCCAGGTAGGACTGACGCAAGAGACCCAGTACTTC. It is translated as CASSQVGLTQETQYF.

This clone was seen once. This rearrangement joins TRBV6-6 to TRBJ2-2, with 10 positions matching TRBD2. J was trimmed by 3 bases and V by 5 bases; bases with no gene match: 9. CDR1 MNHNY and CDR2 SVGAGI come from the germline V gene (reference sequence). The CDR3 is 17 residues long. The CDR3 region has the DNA TGTGCCAGCAGTCGTGGGACTAGCGTACAATACACCGGGGAGCTGTTTTTT. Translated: CASSRGTSVQYTGELFF.

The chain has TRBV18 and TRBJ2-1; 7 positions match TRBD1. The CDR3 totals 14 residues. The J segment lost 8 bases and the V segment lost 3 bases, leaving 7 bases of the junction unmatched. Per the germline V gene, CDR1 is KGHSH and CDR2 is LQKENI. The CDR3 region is CASSPRQGRDEQFF. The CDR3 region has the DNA TGTGCCAGCTCACCGAGACAGGGTAGGGATGAGCAGTTCTTC.

The CDR3, as DNA: TGTGCCAGCAGCAAAGCGCTGGGGCACTATCTATGGACTAGCGGGTTCAGCTCCTACGAGCAGTACTTC. Its protein product is CASSKALGHYLWTSGFSSYEQYF. The V gene is TRBV21-1, the J gene TRBJ2-7; the D call in the table, TRBD2, was not verified against the DNA. TRBV21-1 is a known pseudogene. This CDR3 is 23 amino acids long.

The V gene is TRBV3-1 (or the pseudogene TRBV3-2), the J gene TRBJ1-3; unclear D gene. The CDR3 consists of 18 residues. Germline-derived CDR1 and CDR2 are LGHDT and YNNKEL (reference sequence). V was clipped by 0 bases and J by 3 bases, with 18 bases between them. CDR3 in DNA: TGTGCCAGCAGCCAAGATATGGGAGCCGGGCAGGTTGGAAACACCATATATTTT. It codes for CASSQDMGAGQVGNTIYF.

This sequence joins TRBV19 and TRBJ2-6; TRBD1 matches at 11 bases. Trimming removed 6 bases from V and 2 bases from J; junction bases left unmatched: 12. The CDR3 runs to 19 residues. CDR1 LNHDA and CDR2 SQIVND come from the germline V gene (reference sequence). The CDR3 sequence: CASRGVYGTGGAGANVLTF. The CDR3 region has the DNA TGTGCCAGTAGGGGAGTGTACGGGACAGGGGGAGCTGGGGCCAACGTCCTGACTTTC.

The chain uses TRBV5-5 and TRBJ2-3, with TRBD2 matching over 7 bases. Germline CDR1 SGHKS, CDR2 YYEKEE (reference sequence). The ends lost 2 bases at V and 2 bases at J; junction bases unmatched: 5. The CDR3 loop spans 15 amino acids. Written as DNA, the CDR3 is TGTGCCAGCAGCTTAGCGGGATTCTACACAGATACGCAGTATTTT. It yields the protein CASSLAGFYTDTQYF. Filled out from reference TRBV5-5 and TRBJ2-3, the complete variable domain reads DAGVTQSPTHLIKTRGQQVTLRCSPISGHKSVSWYQQVLGQGPQFIFQYYEKEERGRGNFPDRFSARQFPNYSSELNVNALLLGDSALYLCASSLAGFYTDTQYFGPGTRLTVL.

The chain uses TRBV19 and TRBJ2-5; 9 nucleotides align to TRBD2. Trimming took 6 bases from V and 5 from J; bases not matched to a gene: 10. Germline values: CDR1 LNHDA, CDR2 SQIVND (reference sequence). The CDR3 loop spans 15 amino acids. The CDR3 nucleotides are TGTGCCAGTAGCCCTAGCGGGACCCTCCGGGAGACCCAGTACTTC. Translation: CASSPSGTLRETQYF.

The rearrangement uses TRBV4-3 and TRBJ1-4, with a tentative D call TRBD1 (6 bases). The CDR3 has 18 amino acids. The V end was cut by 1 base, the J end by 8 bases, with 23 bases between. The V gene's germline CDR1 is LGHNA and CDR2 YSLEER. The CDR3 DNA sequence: TGCGCCAGCAGCCAAGGGGGTGGGGCACAGGGAGTGGTGGAAAAACTGTTTTTT. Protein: CASSQGGGAQGVVEKLFF.

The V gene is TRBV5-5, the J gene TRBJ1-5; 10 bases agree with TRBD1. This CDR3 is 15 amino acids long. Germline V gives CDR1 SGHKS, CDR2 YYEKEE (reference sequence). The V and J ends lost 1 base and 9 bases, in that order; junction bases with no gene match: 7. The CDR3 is CASSLTGTGASPQHF. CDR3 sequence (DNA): TGTGCCAGCAGCTTGACCGGGACAGGGGCATCGCCCCAGCATTTT.

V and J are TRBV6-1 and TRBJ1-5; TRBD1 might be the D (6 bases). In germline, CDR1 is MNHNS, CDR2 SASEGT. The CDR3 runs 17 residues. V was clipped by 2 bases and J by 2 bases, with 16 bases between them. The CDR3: CASSESMGGQGNQPQHF. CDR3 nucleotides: TGTGCCAGCAGTGAATCGATGGGGGGGCAGGGCAATCAGCCCCAGCATTTT.

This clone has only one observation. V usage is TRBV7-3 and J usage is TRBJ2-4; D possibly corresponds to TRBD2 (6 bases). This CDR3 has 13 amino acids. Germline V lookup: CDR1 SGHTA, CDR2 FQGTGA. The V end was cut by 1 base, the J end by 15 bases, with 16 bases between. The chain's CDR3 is CASSLNLGTPTYF. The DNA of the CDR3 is TGTGCCAGCAGCTTAAACCTCGGGACTCCCACGTACTTC.

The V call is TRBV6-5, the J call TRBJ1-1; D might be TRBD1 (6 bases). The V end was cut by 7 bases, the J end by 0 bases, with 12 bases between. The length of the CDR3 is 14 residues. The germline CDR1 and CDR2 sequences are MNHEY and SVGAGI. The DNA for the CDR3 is TGTGCCAGCATTAAGACAGGAATGAACACTGAAGCTTTCTTT. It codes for CASIKTGMNTEAFF.